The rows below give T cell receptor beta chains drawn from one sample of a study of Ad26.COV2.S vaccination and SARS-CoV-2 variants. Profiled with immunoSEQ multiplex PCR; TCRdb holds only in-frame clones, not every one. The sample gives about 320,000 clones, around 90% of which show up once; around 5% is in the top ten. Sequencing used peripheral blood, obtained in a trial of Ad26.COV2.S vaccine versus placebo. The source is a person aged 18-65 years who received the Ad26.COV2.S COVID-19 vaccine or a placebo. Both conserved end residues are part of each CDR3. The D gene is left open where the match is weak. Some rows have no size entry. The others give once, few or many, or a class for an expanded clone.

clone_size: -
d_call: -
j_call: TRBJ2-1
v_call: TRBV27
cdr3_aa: CASSLGYRIPEQFF
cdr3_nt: TGTGCCAGCAGTTTAGGCTATAGAATTCCTGAGCAGTTCTTC

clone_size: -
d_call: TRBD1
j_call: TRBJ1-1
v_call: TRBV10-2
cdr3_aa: CASSVAGGVDGAFF
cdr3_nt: TGCGCCAGCAGTGTGGCAGGGGGTGTCGATGGAGCTTTCTTT

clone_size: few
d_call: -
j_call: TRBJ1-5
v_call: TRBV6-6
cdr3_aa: CASEPYSNQPQHF
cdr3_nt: TGTGCCAGCGAACCTTATAGCAATCAGCCCCAGCATTTT

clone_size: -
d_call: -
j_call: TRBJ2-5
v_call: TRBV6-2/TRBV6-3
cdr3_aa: CASSLAGAPQETQYF
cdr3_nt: TGTGCCAGCAGCTTAGCCGGCGCGCCCCAAGAGACCCAGTACTTC

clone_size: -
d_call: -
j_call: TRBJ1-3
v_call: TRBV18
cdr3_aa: CASSPFEGAGNTIYF
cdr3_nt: TGTGCCAGCTCACCATTTGAAGGGGCTGGAAACACCATATATTTT

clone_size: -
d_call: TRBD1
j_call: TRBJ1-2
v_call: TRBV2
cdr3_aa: CASSGEGAANYGYTF
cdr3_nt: TGTGCCAGCAGTGGCGAGGGGGCCGCCAACTATGGCTACACCTTC

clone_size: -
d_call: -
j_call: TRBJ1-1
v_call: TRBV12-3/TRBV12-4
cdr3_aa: CASSLSSAFF
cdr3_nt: TGTGCCAGCAGTTTGTCTTCGGCTTTCTTT

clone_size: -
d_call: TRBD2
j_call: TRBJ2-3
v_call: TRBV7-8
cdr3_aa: CASSLTWGGLSYDTQYF
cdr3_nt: TGTGCCAGCAGCCTCACTTGGGGGGGACTTTCTTATGATACGCAGTATTTT

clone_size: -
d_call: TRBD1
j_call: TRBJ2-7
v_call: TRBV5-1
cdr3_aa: CASSHGQGASYEQYF
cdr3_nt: TGCGCCAGCAGTCACGGACAGGGGGCCTCCTACGAGCAGTACTTC

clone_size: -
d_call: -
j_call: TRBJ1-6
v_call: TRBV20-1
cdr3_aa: CSASSWDRNSPLHF
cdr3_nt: TGCAGTGCTAGTAGTTGGGACCGCAATTCACCCCTCCACTTT

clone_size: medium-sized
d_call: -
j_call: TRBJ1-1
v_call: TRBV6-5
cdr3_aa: CASRTNTEAFF
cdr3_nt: TGTGCCAGCAGGACGAACACTGAAGCTTTCTTT

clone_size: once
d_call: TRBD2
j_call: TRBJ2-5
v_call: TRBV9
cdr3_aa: CASSAGLAKETQYF
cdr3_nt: TGTGCCAGCAGCGCGGGACTAGCTAAAGAGACCCAGTACTTC

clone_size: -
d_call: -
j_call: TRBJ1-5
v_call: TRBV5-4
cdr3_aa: CASSFDSNQPQHF
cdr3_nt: TGTGCCAGCAGCTTTGATAGCAATCAGCCCCAGCATTTT

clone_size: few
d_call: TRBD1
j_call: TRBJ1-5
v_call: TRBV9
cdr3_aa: CASSVGQGGNQPQHF
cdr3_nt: TGTGCCAGCAGCGTCGGACAGGGGGGCAATCAGCCCCAGCATTTT